These 15 T cell receptor beta chains were all obtained from the same sample, sequenced in a study of blood T cell repertoires in COVID-19. The repertoire was sequenced with immunoSEQ multiplex PCR; TCRdb's copy has only in-frame clones and lacks some. The data show over 200,000 clones, with about 90% seen just once and 0.75% to 1% held by the top ten. Sequencing was performed on peripheral blood. The receptor source for this set is a man in his sixties with COVID-19, enrolled during active disease.

The sample holds a few counts of this clone. The chain links TRBV28 to TRBJ1-2, with D perhaps TRBD1 (5 bases). The CDR3 sequence is 13 residues long. V lost 6 bases to trimming and J lost 4 bases, with 12 bases between them. Germline-derived CDR1 and CDR2 are MDHEN and SYDVKM. CDR3 sequence (DNA): TGTGCCAGCAGCCCAGGGTTTAGCTATGGCTACACCTTC. This sequence encodes CASSPGFSYGYTF.

The V call is TRBV6-1, the J call TRBJ1-2; possibly TRBD1 for D (5 bases). V lost 1 base and J 4 bases, leaving 13 bases between the germline ends. The CDR3 is 15 amino acids. Germline values: CDR1 MNHNS, CDR2 SASEGT. The CDR3 DNA is TGTGCCAGCAGTGAAGGGCCACAGGTCCCCTATGGCTACACCTTC. Its translation: CASSEGPQVPYGYTF.

The chain recombines TRBV7-8 with TRBJ1-4, with D unclear. V lost 4 bases and J 0 bases, leaving 12 bases between the germline ends. From germline, CDR1 is SGHVS and CDR2 FQNEAQ. This CDR3 has 16 residues. For the CDR3, the DNA is TGTGCCAGCAGCTACGGCGGATTTCCAACTAATGAAAAACTGTTTTTT. Amino acids: CASSYGGFPTNEKLFF.

V is TRBV6-5 and J is TRBJ2-7; 11 bases agree with TRBD2. The germline V gene encodes CDR1 MNHEY and CDR2 SVGAGI. The CDR3 length is 15 residues. J lost 2 bases, V lost 9 bases, and 9 bases had no gene match. The CDR3 protein is CASKQGTSGTYEQYF. The CDR3 DNA sequence: TGTGCCAGTAAACAAGGGACTAGCGGAACCTACGAGCAGTACTTC.

This chain connects TRBV27 to TRBJ1-2, with D tentatively TRBD1 (5 bases). Trimming left V 6 bases short and J 3 bases short, with 14 bases between. The germline V gene has CDR1 MNHEY and CDR2 SMNVEV (reference sequence). This CDR3 contains 14 residues. In nucleotides, the CDR3 is TGTGCCAGCAGCGACAGCGGGAGTTACTATGGCTACACCTTC. Its protein is CASSDSGSYYGYTF.

V gene TRBV24-1 combines with J gene TRBJ1-3; D remains ambiguous. With 2 bases removed from V and 2 bases from J, the gap between germline ends came to 6 bases. The CDR3 extends over 14 amino acids. CDR1 and CDR2 from the germline V gene are KGHDR and SFDVKD. CDR3 DNA sequence: TGTGCCACCAGTGATTCCACAGCTGGAAACACCATATATTTT. Its protein product is CATSDSTAGNTIYF.

This rearrangement joins TRBV10-3 to TRBJ1-4, with D tentatively TRBD1 (6 bases). Trimming left V 5 bases short and J 4 bases short, with 11 bases between. The CDR3 is 14 residues long. Germline V gene lookup returns CDR1 ENHRY and CDR2 SYGVKD. CDR3 loop: CAISTGLFNEKLFF. CDR3 bases: TGTGCCATCAGTACAGGGCTCTTTAATGAAAAACTGTTTTTT.

The chain carries TRBV6-2 or TRBV6-3 and TRBJ2-7; D perhaps matches TRBD1 (6 bases). There are 16 residues in the CDR3. Germline CDR1 is MNHEY and CDR2 is SVGEGT. Trimming cost V 2 bases and J 2 bases, with 16 bases left between them. CDR3 bases: TGTGCCAGCAGTTACCCCTCCAGACAGGACCCCTACGAGCAGTACTTC. Translated: CASSYPSRQDPYEQYF.

The chain recombines TRBV3-1 (or the pseudogene TRBV3-2) with TRBJ2-5, with 9 bases identical to TRBD1. This CDR3 is 14 amino acids long. Per germline, CDR1 LGHDT and CDR2 YNNKEL (reference sequence). V dropped 6 bases and J dropped 3; count of bases not matched to a gene: 5. The CDR3 protein is CASRLQGAKETQYF. CDR3 nucleotide sequence: TGTGCCAGCAGACTACAGGGGGCGAAAGAGACCCAGTACTTC.

V gene TRBV5-1 combines with J gene TRBJ2-3; a weak D match, TRBD1 (5 bases). Per germline, CDR1 SGHRS and CDR2 YFSETQ. V dropped 0 bases and J dropped 3 bases, with 14 bases sitting between them. The CDR3 runs to 16 residues. CDR3 amino acids: CASSLEPGIKTDTQYF. CDR3 bases: TGCGCCAGCAGCTTGGAACCAGGGATTAAGACAGATACGCAGTATTTT. Complete variable domain (other parts from reference TRBV5-1 and TRBJ2-3): KAGVTQTPRYLIKTRGQQVTLSCSPISGHRSVSWYQQTPGQGLQFLFEYFSETQRNKGNFPGRFSGRQFSNSRSEMNVSTLELGDSALYLCASSLEPGIKTDTQYFGPGTRLTVL.

This chain uses TRBV5-4 with TRBJ1-3, with a tentative D call TRBD1 (5 bases). The CDR3 consists of 16 residues. Germline CDR1 SGHNT, CDR2 YYREEE (reference sequence). Trimming removed 4 bases from V and 4 bases from J, with 18 bases in between. The chain's CDR3 is CASSPGTSLGGNTIYF. In DNA form, the CDR3 reads TGTGCCAGCAGCCCAGGGACTTCCCTGGGCGGAAACACCATATATTTT.

This chain connects TRBV5-1 to TRBJ2-4; maybe TRBD2 (5 bases). Germline V CDR1 and CDR2: SGHRS, YFSETQ. V was shortened by 2 bases and J by 6 bases, with 12 bases between the two germline ends. The CDR3 loop spans 14 amino acids. The CDR3 coding sequence is TGCGCCAGCAGCTTCTACGGGGAAGGAAACATTCAGTACTTC. This codes for CASSFYGEGNIQYF.

The V and J genes are TRBV7-9 and TRBJ2-7, with D possibly TRBD1 on 5 matching bases. This CDR3 is 13 amino acids long. Trimming cost V 0 bases and J 7 bases, with 10 bases left between them. CDR1 and CDR2 from the germline V gene are SEHNR and FQNEAQ (reference sequence). CDR3 region: CASSLAPQGEQYF. CDR3 coding DNA: TGTGCCAGCAGCTTAGCGCCCCAGGGTGAGCAGTACTTC.

This clone was recorded many times. The rearrangement uses TRBV4-2 and TRBJ1-4; TRBD1 agrees at 8 bases. The germline gives CDR1 LGHNA, CDR2 YNFKEQ. The CDR3 loop spans 14 amino acids. The V and J ends lost 1 base and 5 bases, in that order; junction bases with no gene match: 0. The CDR3: CASSQGTGNEKLFF. The CDR3 nucleotides are TGTGCCAGCAGCCAAGGGACAGGGAATGAAAAACTGTTTTTT.

The CDR3 is CASSFGGAGTEAFF. In DNA form, the CDR3 reads TGTGCCAGCAGCTTTGGGGGCGCGGGCACTGAAGCTTTCTTT. The chain recombines TRBV5-6 with TRBJ1-1, with D tentatively TRBD1 (6 bases). The V and J ends lost 2 bases and 4 bases respectively, with 12 bases between them. Germline V gene sequence: CDR1 SGHDT, CDR2 YYEEEE. The CDR3 is made up of 14 amino acids.